The 20 T cell receptor beta chains below come from one sample, sequenced in a study of blood T cell repertoires in COVID-19. Profiling relied on immunoSEQ multiplex PCR, and the TCRdb table lists in-frame clones only, not all of them. The table has around 330,000 clones, about 91% seen once; the top ten hold 8.5% to 10%. The sample was PBMCs or T cells enriched from blood (not recorded which). These TCRs come from a woman between 18 and 30 years old who had recovered from COVID-19.

The chain links TRBV15 to TRBJ2-7; possibly TRBD2 for D (5 bases). Trimming took 9 bases from V and 0 from J, leaving 15 bases between them. The CDR3 consists of 14 residues. The germline V gene encodes CDR1 LNHNV and CDR2 YYDKDF (reference sequence). CDR3 in DNA: TGTGCCACAGCCCGAGCGGCTGCCTCCTACGAGCAGTACTTC. It encodes CATARAAASYEQYF.

V is TRBV5-1 and J is TRBJ2-2; D call uncertain. The CDR3 spans 14 residues. Germline V lookup: CDR1 SGHRS, CDR2 YFSETQ. V shed 3 bases and J shed 4 bases, with 10 bases lying between them. The CDR3 sequence is CASSSIQSTGELFF. For the CDR3, the DNA is TGCGCCAGCAGCTCGATACAGAGCACCGGGGAGCTGTTTTTT.

The chain carries TRBV4-1 and TRBJ2-7, with 9 bases matching TRBD2. CDR1 is MGHRA, CDR2 YSYEKL, per germline. V gave up 6 bases and J gave up 2 bases; unmatched junction bases: 8. The CDR3 loop spans 15 amino acids. CDR3 loop: CASSLGLANTYEQYF. CDR3 sequence (DNA): TGCGCCAGCAGTCTTGGACTAGCGAATACCTACGAGCAGTACTTC.

This clone has only one observation. The CDR3 region has the DNA TGTGCCAGCAGTTGGGGGGTTCCTTCTGGAAACACCATATATTTT. Protein product: CASSWGVPSGNTIYF. The chain carries TRBV6-5 and TRBJ1-3; weak D call: TRBD1 (5 bases). In germline, CDR1 is MNHEY, CDR2 SVGAGI. The CDR3 covers 15 residues. Trimming cost V 4 bases and J 1 base, with 11 bases left between them.

This sequence joins TRBV3-1 (or the pseudogene TRBV3-2) and TRBJ2-1, with 7 bases aligning to TRBD2. The CDR3 length is 15 residues. Germline V gene sequence: CDR1 LGHDT, CDR2 YNNKEL (reference sequence). The V gene end was trimmed by 1 base and the J gene end by 8 bases; junction bases not matched to a gene: 8. CDR3 residues: CASSQVGGIVDEQFF. CDR3 in DNA: TGTGCCAGCAGCCAAGTGGGGGGGATTGTCGATGAGCAGTTCTTC.

This chain links TRBV7-2 with TRBJ2-4; TRBD2 aligns across 7 bases. CDR3 length: 13 amino acids. With 4 bases clipped from V and 5 bases from J, the junction kept 2 bases outside the gene matches. Germline assignment: CDR1 SGHTA and CDR2 FQGNSA. This CDR3 is CASSWGGENIQYF. In DNA, the CDR3 is TGTGCCAGCAGCTGGGGGGGTGAAAACATTCAGTACTTC.

V and J are TRBV5-1 and TRBJ1-1, with D unresolved. CDR1 and CDR2 from the germline V gene are SGHRS and YFSETQ. The CDR3 length is 16 residues. Trimming shortened V by 0 bases and J by 3 bases, and 15 bases separated the two germline ends. This chain's CDR3 is CASSLVRGLIDTEAFF. The CDR3 DNA reads TGCGCCAGCAGCTTGGTTCGGGGTTTGATCGACACTGAAGCTTTCTTT.

The V and J genes are TRBV12-3 or TRBV12-4 and TRBJ1-1; D is ambiguous. The CDR3 runs 11 residues. V was clipped by 6 bases and J by 2 bases, with 4 bases between them. The CDR3 nucleotides are TGTGCCAGCAGCTCCAACACTGAAGCTTTCTTT. This encodes CASSSNTEAFF.

This sequence joins TRBV10-3 and TRBJ1-5; no definite D call. This CDR3 has 15 residues. Germline lookup yields CDR1 ENHRY and CDR2 SYGVKD. V gave up 6 bases and J gave up 5 bases, with 17 bases separating them. The CDR3 sequence: CAISTTAGRDQPQHF. The DNA for the CDR3 is TGTGCCATCAGCACCACTGCCGGGAGGGATCAGCCCCAGCATTTT.

The chain employs TRBV9 and TRBJ2-2, with D perhaps matching TRBD1 (7 bases). Trimming cost V 4 bases and J 5 bases, with 15 bases left between them. This CDR3 spans 15 amino acids. Per the germline V gene, CDR1 is SGDLS and CDR2 is YYNGEE. CDR3 DNA sequence: TGTGCCAGCAGCTTCACAGGGGCGGGGACCGGGGAGCTGTTTTTT. Translation: CASSFTGAGTGELFF.

This chain joins TRBV28 and TRBJ2-1, with no clear D. CDR3 length: 16 amino acids. V gave up 0 bases and J gave up 0 bases, with 9 bases separating them. The germline CDR1 and CDR2 sequences are MDHEN and SYDVKM. The CDR3 here is CASSLWGLTSYNEQFF. CDR3 nucleotides: TGTGCCAGCAGTTTATGGGGCTTGACCTCCTACAATGAGCAGTTCTTC. The whole variable domain, remainder taken from reference TRBV28 and TRBJ2-1, is DVKVTQSSRYLVKRTGEKVFLECVQDMDHENMFWYRQDPGLGLRLIYFSYDVKMKEKGDIPEGYSVSREKKERFSLILESASTNQTSMYLCASSLWGLTSYNEQFFGPGTRLTVL.

The rearrangement joins TRBV11-2 to TRBJ2-1; D is unresolved. The CDR3 is 16 residues long. Trimming stripped 5 bases from V and 3 bases from J, with 17 bases between. Germline values: CDR1 SGHAT, CDR2 FQNNGV. The CDR3 spells CASSDMAAYLYNEQFF. DNA of the CDR3: TGTGCCAGCAGCGACATGGCCGCTTACCTCTACAATGAGCAGTTCTTC.

This rearrangement joins TRBV6-5 to TRBJ2-3, with a tentative D call TRBD1 (5 bases). Germline lookup yields CDR1 MNHEY and CDR2 SVGAGI. The CDR3 spans 16 residues. V lost 3 bases and J lost 0, with 13 bases in between. The chain's CDR3 is CASSYDRQPSTDTQYF. The CDR3 DNA is TGTGCCAGCAGTTATGACCGACAGCCTAGCACAGATACGCAGTATTTT.

V gene TRBV4-3 combines with J gene TRBJ2-4; maybe TRBD2 (5 bases). Trimming pared 1 base from V and 2 bases from J, leaving 15 bases between. The CDR3 covers 17 residues. CDR1 and CDR2 from the germline V gene are LGHNA and YSLEER. CDR3 loop: CASSQAPETITKNIQYF. Here the CDR3 DNA reads TGCGCCAGCAGCCAAGCACCCGAGACTATTACCAAAAACATTCAGTACTTC.

The chain couples TRBV27 to TRBJ2-1; a weak D match, TRBD1 (8 bases). Trimming stripped 5 bases from V and 4 bases from J, with 18 bases between. Germline V gives CDR1 MNHEY, CDR2 SMNVEV (reference sequence). The CDR3 has 16 amino acids. CDR3 DNA sequence: TGTGCCAGCAGTATCTGGACAGGGAGGGGGTACAATGAGCAGTTCTTC. This gives the protein CASSIWTGRGYNEQFF.

This chain links TRBV5-8 with TRBJ2-1; unclear D gene. This CDR3 spans 15 amino acids. CDR1 SGHTS and CDR2 YDEGEE come from the germline V gene. V lost 0 bases to trimming and J lost 2 bases, with 9 bases between them. Here the CDR3 DNA reads TGTGCCAGCAGCTTGGCGGGTATTGCCTACAATGAGCAGTTCTTC. This sequence encodes CASSLAGIAYNEQFF.

This clone was recorded once. The chain employs TRBV5-5 and TRBJ1-6, with TRBD1 matching over 10 bases. The CDR3 is made up of 17 amino acids. Germline CDR1 reads SGHKS; CDR2 reads YYEKEE (reference sequence). The J segment lost 5 bases and the V segment lost 0 bases, leaving 5 bases of the junction unmatched. The CDR3 DNA reads TGTGCCAGCAGCTTGGGTCGGACAGGGGGGGATAATTCACCCCTCCACTTT. Its protein product is CASSLGRTGGDNSPLHF.

This chain links TRBV6-1 with TRBJ2-7; tentative D call: TRBD1 (6 bases). V dropped 1 base and J dropped 3 bases, with 13 bases sitting between them. This CDR3 is built from 15 residues. Looked up from germline, CDR1 is MNHNS and CDR2 is SASEGT. CDR3 bases: TGTGCCAGCAGTGAAGATGGGACAAATAGCTACGAGCAGTACTTC. Its protein is CASSEDGTNSYEQYF.

The V gene is TRBV5-5, the J gene TRBJ1-1, with D perhaps TRBD1 (5 bases). V was pared by 0 bases and J by 8 bases, with 17 bases between. Germline V gene lookup returns CDR1 SGHKS and CDR2 YYEKEE (reference sequence). CDR3 length: 15 amino acids. The CDR3 sequence: CASSLEVRLGEEAFF. CDR3 DNA sequence: TGTGCCAGCAGCTTGGAGGTGCGCTTAGGGGAAGAAGCTTTCTTT. The whole variable domain, remainder taken from reference TRBV5-5 and TRBJ1-1, is DAGVTQSPTHLIKTRGQQVTLRCSPISGHKSVSWYQQVLGQGPQFIFQYYEKEERGRGNFPDRFSARQFPNYSSELNVNALLLGDSALYLCASSLEVRLGEEAFFGQGTRLTVV.

This chain links TRBV6-5 with TRBJ2-2, with D tentatively TRBD1 (6 bases). V lost 2 bases, J lost 4 bases, and 11 bases lay in between. Germline CDR1 reads MNHEY; CDR2 reads SVGAGI. The CDR3 sequence is 15 residues long. The CDR3 DNA reads TGTGCCAGCAGTTACGGGACAAGCCTCACCGGGGAGCTGTTTTTT. This encodes CASSYGTSLTGELFF.